One and the same sample provided the 21 T cell receptor beta chains below, sequenced in a study of CD8+CD57+ T cells in acquired aplastic anemia. For CDR3 and TCR beta VDJ profiling, genomic DNA was the template used. TCRdb used MiXCR to reprocess the reads, holding one entry per CDR3 protein. The sample includes roughly 280,000 distinct CDR3 sequences, approximately 58% of them seen just once. For sequencing, patients were chosen who had shown expansion of CD8+CD57+ cells by flow cytometry. The sample comprised sorted CD4+, CD8+, or CD8+CD57+ T cells (not recorded which) from PBMCs. These receptors all stem from a human donor with aplastic anemia.

This clonotype was detected many times. This rearrangement joins TRBV3-1 to TRBJ2-7; TRBD2 matches 11 bases. There are 15 residues in the CDR3. Germline V gene lookup returns CDR1 LGHDT and CDR2 YNNKEL (reference sequence). The ends lost 1 base at V and 6 bases at J; junction bases unmatched: 5. The CDR3 region is CASSQVSGGAAEQYF. CDR3 DNA: TGTGCCAGCAGCCAAGTTAGCGGGGGGGCGGCCGAGCAGTACTTC.

J is TRBJ1-4 and V is TRBV2, with 8 bases aligning to TRBD1. This CDR3 comprises 12 residues. Per the germline V gene, CDR1 is SNHLY and CDR2 is FYNNEI. J was trimmed by 8 bases and V by 7 bases; bases with no gene match: 3. CDR3 sequence (DNA): TGTGCCAGCAACCGGGACAGGGAAAAACTGTTTTTT. Protein sequence: CASNRDREKLFF.

This rearrangement joins TRBV24-1 to TRBJ2-1; TRBD1 matches at 9 bases. Germline trimming cut 3 bases from V and 6 bases from J; bases unmatched to any gene: 8. Germline lookup yields CDR1 KGHDR and CDR2 SFDVKD. The CDR3 consists of 16 residues. Written as DNA, the CDR3 is TGTGCCACCAGTGATCCCCACAGGGGGCTAAGCAATGAGCAGTTCTTC. Translation: CATSDPHRGLSNEQFF.

The chain recombines TRBV5-1 with TRBJ2-5, with D perhaps TRBD1 (5 bases). The J call is in doubt because the DNA end fits TRBJ2-7 better. The germline V gene has CDR1 SGHRS and CDR2 YFSETQ. This CDR3 region has 12 residues. For the CDR3, the DNA is TGCGCCAGCAGCCAGGGTCGTTACGAGCAGTACTTC. Its translation: CASSQGRYEQYF.

In this sample, this clonotype turned up a few times. The chain has TRBV18 and TRBJ2-2; D unresolved. The CDR3 is 13 residues long. The germline V gene encodes CDR1 KGHSH and CDR2 LQKENI. Trimming pared 7 bases from V and 4 bases from J, leaving 10 bases between. DNA of the CDR3: TGTGCCAGCTATCAGAGGACCACCGGGGAGCTGTTTTTT. Amino acid sequence: CASYQRTTGELFF.

This clonotype was counted a few times. V and J are TRBV15 and TRBJ2-1, with D unclear. The length of the CDR3 is 13 residues. V dropped 0 bases and J dropped 8 bases, with 8 bases sitting between them. Looked up from germline, CDR1 is LNHNV and CDR2 is YYDKDF (reference sequence). In nucleotides, the CDR3 is TGTGCCACCAGCAGAGAAGTGGGGTATGAGCAGTTCTTC. Its translation is CATSREVGYEQFF.

In its sample, this clonotype was seen many times. The gene calls are TRBV2 and TRBJ2-3; no clear D gene. The CDR3 is 12 amino acids. Germline V CDR1 and CDR2: SNHLY, FYNNEI. With 5 bases removed from V and 2 bases from J, the gap between germline ends came to 5 bases. CDR3 loop: CASSLYTDTQYF. DNA for the CDR3: TGTGCCAGCAGTCTCTACACAGATACGCAGTATTTT.

The CDR3 reads CATSMGRDNSPLHF. The CDR3 DNA is TGTGCCACCAGTATGGGGCGGGATAATTCACCCCTCCACTTT. The V gene is TRBV24-1, the J gene TRBJ1-6; TRBD1 is a possible D gene (5 bases). This CDR3 contains 14 residues. V lost 6 bases to trimming and J lost 5 bases, with 10 bases between them. The germline V gene has CDR1 KGHDR and CDR2 SFDVKD.

In regard to this clonotype: A much larger clone lies one base from this, so it may be a read error. This sequence joins TRBV5-4 and TRBJ1-4, with D perhaps matching TRBD1 (6 bases). The CDR3 covers 15 residues. Germline V gives CDR1 SGHNT, CDR2 YYREEE (reference sequence). The CDR3 protein is CASSLKGGDHEKLLF. In DNA, the CDR3 is TGTGCCAGCAGCTTAAAAGGGGGGGATCATGAAAAACTGCTTTTT.

A single count supports this clonotype. This chain joins TRBV5-5 and TRBJ2-4; D possibly corresponds to TRBD1 (5 bases). V shed 1 base and J shed 6 bases, with 11 bases lying between them. The germline gives CDR1 SGHKS, CDR2 YYEKEE (reference sequence). This CDR3 has 14 residues. CDR3 sequence reads: CASSLLGRGNIQYF. The CDR3, as DNA: TGTGCCAGCAGCTTGTTGGGGCGAGGAAACATTCAGTACTTC.

The chain combines TRBV7-9 with TRBJ1-1, with D tentatively TRBD1 (5 bases). Germline-derived CDR1 and CDR2 are SEHNR and FQNEAQ (reference sequence). This CDR3 is 14 amino acids long. V lost 9 bases and J lost 0, with 14 bases in between. CDR3 amino acids: CASNPGGLNTEAFF. CDR3 nucleotides: TGTGCCAGTAATCCCGGGGGTTTGAACACTGAAGCTTTCTTT. The full variable domain, rest sourced from reference TRBV7-9 and TRBJ1-1, is DTGVSQNPRHKITKRGQNVTFRCDPISEHNRLYWYRQTLGQGPEFLTYFQNEAQLEKSRLLSDRFSAERPKGSFSTLEIQRTEQGDSAMYLCASNPGGLNTEAFFGQGTRLTVV.

This clonotype was picked up many times. This sequence joins TRBV6-5 and TRBJ2-7, with 14 bases lining up with TRBD2. Trimming took 5 bases from V and 9 from J; bases not matched to a gene: 15. Germline V CDR1 and CDR2: MNHEY, SVGAGI. The CDR3 length is 17 residues. CDR3 residues: CASSPNPPTSGRARQYF. The CDR3 DNA reads TGTGCCAGCAGTCCGAACCCTCCGACTAGCGGGAGGGCCCGGCAGTACTTC.

CDR3 nucleotide sequence: TGTGCCAGCCGGGGAGATCATCCGTCCTACGAGCAGTACTTC. Protein product: CASRGDHPSYEQYF. This chain connects TRBV2 to TRBJ2-7; maybe TRBD2 (5 bases). The CDR3 loop spans 14 amino acids. CDR1 and CDR2 from the germline V gene are SNHLY and FYNNEI. V was clipped by 8 bases and J by 1 base, with 15 bases between them.

This clonotype has ten or more counts. The V and J genes are TRBV3-1 and TRBJ1-2; D is perhaps TRBD1 (5 bases). This CDR3 region has 14 residues. In germline, CDR1 is LGHDT, CDR2 YNNKEL (reference sequence). The V gene lost 4 bases and the J gene lost 11 bases, with 20 bases spanning the gap. CDR3: CASSPSTREGRYTF. The CDR3 bases are TGTGCCAGCAGCCCAAGTACCCGGGAGGGGAGGTACACCTTC. Together with reference TRBV3-1 and TRBJ1-2, the CDR3 gives the full variable domain: DTAVSQTPKYLVTQMGNDKSIKCEQNLGHDTMYWYKQDSKKFLKIMFSYNNKELIINETVPNRFSPKSPDKAHLNLHINSLELGDSAVYFCASSPSTREGRYTFGSGTRLTVV.

J is TRBJ2-2 and V is TRBV12-3 or TRBV12-4, with 8 bases lining up with TRBD1. The CDR3 consists of 14 residues. J gave up 7 bases and V 5 bases, and 6 bases lay outside the gene matches. The CDR3, as DNA: TGTGCCAGCAGTCCCAGGGGGCGAGGCGGGGAGCTGTTTTTT. Its translation is CASSPRGRGGELFF.

This chain connects TRBV2 to TRBJ1-1, with D possibly being TRBD1 (6 bases). Per germline, CDR1 SNHLY and CDR2 FYNNEI. The length of the CDR3 is 13 residues. V lost 6 bases to trimming and J lost 4 bases, with 12 bases between them. CDR3 nucleotide sequence: TGTGCCAGCAGAGGGGGAAGAGTCACTGAAGCTTTCTTT. Its translation: CASRGGRVTEAFF.

This clonotype was observed a few times. The chain links TRBV7-3 to TRBJ2-6; tentative D call: TRBD2 (7 bases). There are 15 residues in the CDR3. The V end lost 3 bases, the J end lost 4 bases, and 10 bases lay between the germline ends. Germline lookup yields CDR1 SGHTA and CDR2 FQGTGA. CDR3 region: CASSFRGAGANVLTF. CDR3 coding DNA: TGTGCCAGCAGCTTTCGGGGGGCCGGGGCCAACGTCCTGACTTTC.

V and J are TRBV5-1 and TRBJ1-5; D call uncertain. V lost 4 bases and J 0 bases, leaving 17 bases between the germline ends. Germline values: CDR1 SGHRS, CDR2 YFSETQ. The CDR3 is made up of 17 amino acids. CDR3 region: CASSLSPVSDSNQPQHF. The CDR3 DNA is TGCGCCAGCAGCCTGAGTCCCGTATCCGATAGCAATCAGCCCCAGCATTTT.

V is TRBV20-1 and J is TRBJ1-1, with unresolved D. There are 14 residues in the CDR3. V lost 2 bases and J 0 bases, leaving 10 bases between the germline ends. In germline, CDR1 is DFQATT, CDR2 SNEGSKA (reference sequence). CDR3 DNA sequence: TGCAGTGCTAGAAGTGAGATCCTGAACACTGAAGCTTTCTTT. It yields the protein CSARSEILNTEAFF.

This chain's CDR3 is CASSASRSGTSGGTDTQYF. CDR3 sequence (DNA): TGTGCCAGCAGTGCTAGTAGGTCCGGGACTAGCGGAGGGACAGATACGCAGTATTTT. The chain combines TRBV2 with TRBJ2-3, with 11 bases that match TRBD2. This CDR3 contains 19 residues. The J segment lost 3 bases and the V segment lost 4 bases, leaving 15 bases of the junction unmatched. CDR1 and CDR2 from the germline V gene are SNHLY and FYNNEI.

The rearrangement links TRBV15 to TRBJ2-7; D is possibly TRBD2 (5 bases). The germline V gene has CDR1 LNHNV and CDR2 YYDKDF (reference sequence). V gave up 0 bases and J gave up 11 bases, with 17 bases separating them. The length of the CDR3 is 14 residues. Written as DNA, the CDR3 is TGTGCCACCAGCAGAGAAGAGGGCACATTTCCGGAGTACTTC. This translates into CATSREEGTFPEYF.